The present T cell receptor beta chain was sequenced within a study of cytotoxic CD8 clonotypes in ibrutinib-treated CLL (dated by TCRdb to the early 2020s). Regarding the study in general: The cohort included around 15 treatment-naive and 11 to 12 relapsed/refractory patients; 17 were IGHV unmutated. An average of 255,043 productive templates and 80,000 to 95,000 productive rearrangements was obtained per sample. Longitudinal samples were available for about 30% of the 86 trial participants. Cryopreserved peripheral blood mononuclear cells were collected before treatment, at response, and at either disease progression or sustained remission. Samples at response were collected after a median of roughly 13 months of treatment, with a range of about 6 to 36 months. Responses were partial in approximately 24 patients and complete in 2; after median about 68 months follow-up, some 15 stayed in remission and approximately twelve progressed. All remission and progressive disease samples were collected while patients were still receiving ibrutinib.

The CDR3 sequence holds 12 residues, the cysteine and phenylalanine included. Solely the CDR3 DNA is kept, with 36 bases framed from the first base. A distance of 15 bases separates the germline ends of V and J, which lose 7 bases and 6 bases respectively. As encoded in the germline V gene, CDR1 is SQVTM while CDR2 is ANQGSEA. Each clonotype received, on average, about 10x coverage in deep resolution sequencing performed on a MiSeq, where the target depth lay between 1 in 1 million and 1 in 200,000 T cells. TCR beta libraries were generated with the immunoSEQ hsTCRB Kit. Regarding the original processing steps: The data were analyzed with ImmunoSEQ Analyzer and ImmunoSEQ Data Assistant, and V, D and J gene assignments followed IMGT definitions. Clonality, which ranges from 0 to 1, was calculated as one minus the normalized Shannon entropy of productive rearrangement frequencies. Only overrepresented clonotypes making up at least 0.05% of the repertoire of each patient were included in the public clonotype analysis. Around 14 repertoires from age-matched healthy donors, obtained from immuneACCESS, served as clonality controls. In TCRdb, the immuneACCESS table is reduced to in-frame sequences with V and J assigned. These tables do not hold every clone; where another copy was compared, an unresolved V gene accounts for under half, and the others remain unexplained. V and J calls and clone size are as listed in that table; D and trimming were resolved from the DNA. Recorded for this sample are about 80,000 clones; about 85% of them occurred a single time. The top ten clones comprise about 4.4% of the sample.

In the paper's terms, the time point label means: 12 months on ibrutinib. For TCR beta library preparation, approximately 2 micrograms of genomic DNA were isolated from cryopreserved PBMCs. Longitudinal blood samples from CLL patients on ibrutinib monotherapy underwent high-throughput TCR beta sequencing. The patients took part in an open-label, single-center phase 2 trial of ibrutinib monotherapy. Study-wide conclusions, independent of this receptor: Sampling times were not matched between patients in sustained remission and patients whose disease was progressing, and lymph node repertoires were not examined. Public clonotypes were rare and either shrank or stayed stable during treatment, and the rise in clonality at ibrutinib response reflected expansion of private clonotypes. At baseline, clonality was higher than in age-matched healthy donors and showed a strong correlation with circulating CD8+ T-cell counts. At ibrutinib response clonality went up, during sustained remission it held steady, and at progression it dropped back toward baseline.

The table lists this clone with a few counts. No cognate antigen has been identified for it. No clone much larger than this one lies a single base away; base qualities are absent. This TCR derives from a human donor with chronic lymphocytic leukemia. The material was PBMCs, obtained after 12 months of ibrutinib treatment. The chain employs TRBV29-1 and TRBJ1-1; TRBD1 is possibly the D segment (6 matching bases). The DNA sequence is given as TGCAGCGGAGTGGACAGTCGCGCTGAAGCTTTCTTT. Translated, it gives CSGVDSRAEAFF. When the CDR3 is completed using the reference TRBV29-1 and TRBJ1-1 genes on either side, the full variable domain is SAVISQKPSRDICQRGTSLTIQCQVDSQVTMMFWYRQQPGQSLTLIATANQGSEATYESGFVIDKFPISRPNLTFSTLTVSNMSPEDSSIYLCSGVDSRAEAFFGQGTRLTVV.